This passage covers 23 T cell receptor beta chains from one sample sequenced in a study of T cell repertoires in cytomegalovirus infection. From the reads, TCRdb called clonotypes with MiXCR, one entry per CDR3 protein. Of hundreds of thousands of distinct CDR3 sequences listed, about 30% are singletons. Their antigen targets remain unknown. Specimen: cultured PBMCs, collected from culture after CMV antigen stimulation. The receptors derive from a human donor in good health (CMV status not recorded). Some clones in this sample may be carry-over from other donors' samples.

This clonotype was detected many times. V usage is TRBV7-6 and J usage is TRBJ2-3; a weak D match, TRBD1 (6 bases). This CDR3 spans 14 amino acids. In germline, CDR1 is SGHVS, CDR2 FNYEAQ. The germline V and J ends were trimmed by 5 bases and 0 bases, with 9 bases remaining between them. CDR3 sequence: CASSVQGSTDTQYF. The CDR3 DNA is TGTGCCAGCAGCGTACAGGGTAGCACAGATACGCAGTATTTT.

This clonotype was seen only once. J is TRBJ2-1 and V is TRBV6-2 or TRBV6-3; D unresolved. Looked up from germline, CDR1 is MNHEY and CDR2 is SVGEGT. The CDR3 is made up of 15 amino acids. The V and J ends lost 1 base and 4 bases respectively, with 11 bases between them. The CDR3 DNA reads TGTGCCAGCAGTTACTATGCAGGACCTTACAATGAGCAGTTCTTC. As protein: CASSYYAGPYNEQFF.

The genes are TRBV7-2 and TRBJ2-7; D call uncertain. CDR1 is SGHTA and CDR2 is FQGNSA in the germline V gene. This CDR3 has 16 amino acids. With 0 bases removed from V and 4 bases from J, the gap between germline ends came to 16 bases. The CDR3 reads CASSLAPPPNPYEQYF. CDR3 sequence (DNA): TGTGCCAGCAGCTTAGCGCCGCCCCCAAATCCGTACGAGCAGTACTTC.

The V gene is TRBV5-1, the J gene TRBJ2-7, with 8 bases matching TRBD1. In germline, CDR1 is SGHRS, CDR2 YFSETQ. With V trimmed by 1 base and J by 1 base, 4 bases remained unmatched. The CDR3 consists of 15 residues. CDR3 sequence reads: CASSLTGGASYEQYF. CDR3 DNA: TGCGCCAGCAGCTTGACAGGGGGAGCTTCCTACGAGCAGTACTTC.

This clonotype has a single count. This rearrangement joins TRBV9 to TRBJ2-1, with D possibly TRBD2 on 5 matching bases. CDR1 is SGDLS and CDR2 is YYNGEE in the germline V gene. V was clipped by 1 base and J by 5 bases, with 10 bases between them. CDR3 size: 14 residues. CDR3 bases: TGTGCCAGCAGCGTACGTAGCGCCCACAATGAGCAGTTCTTC. This sequence encodes CASSVRSAHNEQFF.

V and J are TRBV10-3 and TRBJ2-7; D might be TRBD1 (5 bases). CDR1 and CDR2 from the germline V gene are ENHRY and SYGVKD. The length of the CDR3 is 14 residues. V gave up 6 bases and J gave up 2 bases, with 14 bases separating them. For the CDR3, the DNA is TGTGCCATCAGATCGGCGGCAGGGACCTACGAGCAGTACTTC. This codes for CAIRSAAGTYEQYF.

This clonotype was detected only a few times. The CDR3 here is CAISDPTANYGYTF. The DNA of the CDR3 is TGTGCCATCAGTGACCCCACTGCTAACTATGGCTACACCTTC. The genes are TRBV10-3 and TRBJ1-2; D is undetermined. This CDR3 region has 14 residues. Deletions cut 3 bases from V and 0 bases from J, with 8 bases between. Germline CDR1 ENHRY, CDR2 SYGVKD.

The chain has TRBV18 and TRBJ2-3; D possibly corresponds to TRBD1 (6 bases). Germline CDR1 and CDR2: KGHSH and LQKENI. The CDR3 spans 15 residues. Trimming shortened V by 0 bases and J by 1 base, and 8 bases separated the two germline ends. The CDR3 region is CASSPPDSRTDTQYF. The CDR3 DNA reads TGTGCCAGCTCACCACCGGACAGTCGCACAGATACGCAGTATTTT.

The V and J genes are TRBV7-9 and TRBJ1-2; D remains unclear. CDR1 and CDR2 from the germline V gene are SEHNR and FQNEAQ (reference sequence). With 2 bases removed from V and 4 bases from J, the gap between germline ends came to 8 bases. The CDR3 covers 13 residues. The CDR3 loop is CASSLPQTYGYTF. In DNA, the CDR3 is TGTGCCAGCAGCTTACCACAAACCTATGGCTACACCTTC. Looking up the rest from reference TRBV7-9 and TRBJ1-2 gives the full variable domain: DTGVSQNPRHKITKRGQNVTFRCDPISEHNRLYWYRQTLGQGPEFLTYFQNEAQLEKSRLLSDRFSAERPKGSFSTLEIQRTEQGDSAMYLCASSLPQTYGYTFGSGTRLTVV.

On this clonotype itself: At one end, the junction sequence differs from germline, possibly due to a read error. V usage is TRBV12-3 or TRBV12-4 and J usage is TRBJ2-7, with 10 nucleotides matching TRBD2. This CDR3 spans 14 amino acids. The CDR3 DNA reads TGTGCCAGCAGTCTAGCGGGAGACAGACTCGAGCAGTACTTC. Its translation is CASSLAGDRLEQYF.

The V gene is TRBV27, the J gene TRBJ2-1, with 12 bases aligning to TRBD2. The length of the CDR3 is 14 residues. Looked up from germline, CDR1 is MNHEY and CDR2 is SMNVEV (reference sequence). J was trimmed by 7 bases and V by 7 bases; bases with no gene match: 5. Here the CDR3 reads CASTLAGGSNEQFF. The CDR3 coding sequence is TGTGCCAGCACCCTAGCGGGAGGGAGTAATGAGCAGTTCTTC.

V gene TRBV3-1 combines with J gene TRBJ1-1; D remains unclear. Looked up from germline, CDR1 is LGHDT and CDR2 is YNNKEL (reference sequence). V lost 1 base to trimming and J lost 8 bases, with 5 bases between them. This CDR3 is built from 11 residues. CDR3 region: CASSQGREAFF. The CDR3 bases are TGTGCCAGCAGCCAAGGGAGGGAAGCTTTCTTT.

This clonotype was recorded at least ten times. The rearrangement uses TRBV7-9 and TRBJ2-7, with a weak D call TRBD1 (6 bases). Germline assignment: CDR1 SEHNR and CDR2 FQNEAQ (reference sequence). This CDR3 spans 13 amino acids. Trimming cost V 5 bases and J 7 bases, with 15 bases left between them. The CDR3 loop is CASSAGQLGEQYF. The DNA for the CDR3 is TGTGCCAGCAGCGCTGGACAGCTAGGGGAGCAGTACTTC.

The genes are TRBV2 and TRBJ2-7; D unclear. Germline CDR1 and CDR2: SNHLY and FYNNEI. This CDR3 spans 13 amino acids. V was clipped by 3 bases and J by 6 bases, with 12 bases between them. The CDR3 region is CASSDVGRIEQYF. The CDR3 DNA follows: TGTGCCAGCAGTGATGTTGGCCGAATCGAGCAGTACTTC.

The chain employs TRBV29-1 and TRBJ2-1; 8 bases align to TRBD2. V was pared by 7 bases and J by 8 bases, with 7 bases of the junction left unmatched. The CDR3 contains 12 residues. Germline CDR1 is SQVTM and CDR2 is ANQGSEA. The CDR3 nucleotides read TGCAGCGGTGGGACTAGTCTCGATGAGCAGTTCTTC. This translates into CSGGTSLDEQFF.

The V gene is TRBV7-6, the J gene TRBJ1-6; 10 positions agree with TRBD1. This CDR3 contains 15 residues. CDR1 SGHVS and CDR2 FNYEAQ come from the germline V gene. After removal of 4 bases from V and 7 bases from J, the junction contained 4 bases not matched to a gene. CDR3 protein: CASSYDRGRNSPLHF. For the CDR3, the DNA is TGTGCCAGCAGCTACGACAGGGGGCGGAATTCACCCCTCCACTTT.

This clonotype was detected a few times. J is TRBJ2-1 and V is TRBV5-4; D is tentatively TRBD1 or TRBD2 (5 bases each). Germline V gene data show CDR1 as SGHNT and CDR2 as YYREEE (reference sequence). CDR3 length: 15 residues. V lost 4 bases to trimming and J lost 2 bases, with 13 bases between them. CDR3 DNA sequence: TGTGCCAGCAGCCGGGTGGGGGAAACCTACAATGAGCAGTTCTTC. This translates into CASSRVGETYNEQFF.

This clonotype was seen many times. The CDR3, as DNA: TGTGCCAGCAGCTATGGGTTGGCGGGAGAGGGGAGCGAGACCCAGTACTTC. The encoded protein is CASSYGLAGEGSETQYF. The chain couples TRBV7-2 to TRBJ2-5; 7 bases agree with TRBD2. J gave up 5 bases and V 4 bases, and 16 bases lay outside the gene matches. Germline CDR1 is SGHTA and CDR2 is FQGNSA. The CDR3 extends over 17 amino acids.

This chain joins TRBV25-1 and TRBJ1-1; D remains ambiguous. Trimming took off 6 bases at V and 0 bases at J, with 14 bases between the two ends. CDR3 size: 15 residues. Germline V lookup: CDR1 MGHDK, CDR2 SYGVNS. The CDR3 loop reads CASSEHGSMNTEAFF. The CDR3 nucleotides are TGTGCCAGCAGCGAACACGGGAGCATGAACACTGAAGCTTTCTTT. Supplemented by reference TRBV25-1 and TRBJ1-1, the full variable domain reads EADIYQTPRYLVIGTGKKITLECSQTMGHDKMYWYQQDPGMELHLIHYSYGVNSTEKGDLSSESTVSRIRTEHFPLTLESARPSHTSQYLCASSEHGSMNTEAFFGQGTRLTVV.

The chain employs TRBV6-6 and TRBJ1-1; a weak D match, TRBD1 (5 bases). V was cut by 6 bases and J by 1 base, with 15 bases left in between. The CDR3 consists of 15 residues. Germline lookup yields CDR1 MNHNY and CDR2 SVGAGI (reference sequence). CDR3 DNA: TGTGCCAGCAGCGATTCTGGGACGGCGAACACTGAAGCTTTCTTT. Its protein product is CASSDSGTANTEAFF.

This clonotype has a count of ten or more. The genes are TRBV7-2 and TRBJ1-1; tentative D call: TRBD1 (5 bases). CDR3 length equals 15 residues. V lost 5 bases and J lost 10, with 23 bases in between. CDR1 is SGHTA, CDR2 FQGNSA, per germline. CDR3 sequence (DNA): TGTGCCAGCAGCGAGCGTATGACAGCCCCTCGAGGAGCTTTCTTT. Amino acid sequence: CASSERMTAPRGAFF.

This clonotype turned up a few times. V and J are TRBV7-6 and TRBJ2-7, with TRBD1 as a possible D gene (6 bases). Germline lookup yields CDR1 SGHVS and CDR2 FNYEAQ. The CDR3 consists of 15 residues. The ends were cut back, 5 bases at V and 7 bases at J, with 21 bases in the middle. The chain's CDR3 is CASSLQTGLSAEQYF. In DNA form, the CDR3 reads TGTGCCAGCAGCCTCCAGACAGGTTTATCGGCAGAGCAGTACTTC.

This clonotype was recorded many times. This sequence joins TRBV7-9 and TRBJ1-4; the match to TRBD1 covers 9 bases. Germline V gene sequence: CDR1 SEHNR, CDR2 FQNEAQ (reference sequence). This CDR3 has 13 amino acids. Trimming removed 5 bases from V and 5 bases from J; junction bases left unmatched: 0. The CDR3 sequence: CASSGTGNEKLFF. The CDR3 bases are TGTGCCAGCAGCGGGACAGGGAATGAAAAACTGTTTTTT.